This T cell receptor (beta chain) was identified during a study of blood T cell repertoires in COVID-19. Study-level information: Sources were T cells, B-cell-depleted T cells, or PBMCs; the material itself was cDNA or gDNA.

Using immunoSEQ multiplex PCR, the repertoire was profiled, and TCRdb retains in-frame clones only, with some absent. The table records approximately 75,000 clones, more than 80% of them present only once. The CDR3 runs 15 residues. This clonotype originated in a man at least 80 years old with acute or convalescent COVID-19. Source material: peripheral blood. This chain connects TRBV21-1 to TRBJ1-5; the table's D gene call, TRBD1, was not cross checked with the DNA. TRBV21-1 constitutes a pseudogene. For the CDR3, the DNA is TGTGCCAGCAAGGGACAGGGGTATAGCAATCAGCCCCAGCATTTT. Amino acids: CASKGQGYSNQPQHF.